Listed here are 27 T cell receptor beta chains from one sample, sequenced in a study of T cells in Graves' hyperthyroidism and ophthalmopathy. Amplification of TCR beta CDR3 regions was performed using RNA transcripts as template. HTBI primers were the set used in a first-round RT-PCR of the TCR CDR3. TCRdb used MiXCR to reprocess the multiplex PCR reads, holding one entry per CDR3 protein. The sample records approximately 420,000 distinct CDR3 sequences, roughly 13% being singletons. Sequencing was performed on blood. The source of these receptors is a woman between 18 and 30 years old with Graves' hyperthyroidism.

This clonotype was seen ten or more times. The V gene is TRBV6-1, the J gene TRBJ1-1, with TRBD1 identical over 8 bases. This CDR3 is built from 13 residues. CDR1 and CDR2 from the germline V gene are MNHNS and SASEGT. Germline trimming cut 6 bases from V and 8 bases from J; bases unmatched to any gene: 8. The CDR3 spells CASRNAGGGEAFF. In DNA, the CDR3 is TGTGCCAGCAGAAACGCAGGGGGCGGCGAAGCTTTCTTT.

This clonotype was recorded at least ten times. The chain combines TRBV29-1 with TRBJ2-7; 11 bases are shared with TRBD2. The V and J ends lost 6 bases and 3 bases, in that order; junction bases with no gene match: 7. This CDR3 has 14 amino acids. From germline, CDR1 is SQVTM and CDR2 ANQGSEA. The CDR3 here is CSVLIAGGLYEQYF. The CDR3 region has the DNA TGCAGCGTACTAATAGCGGGAGGGCTCTACGAGCAGTACTTC.

This clonotype was counted a few times. V is TRBV5-7 and J is TRBJ1-1, with D tentatively TRBD1 (5 bases). TRBV5-7 is noted as an ORF with a role that remains uncertain. The CDR3 is made up of 14 amino acids. V lost 5 bases and J lost 1, with 12 bases in between. In DNA, the CDR3 is TGTGCCAGCAGGTCCGGGACGAAGAACACTGAAGCTTTCTTT. This codes for CASRSGTKNTEAFF.

This clonotype was detected ten times or more. This chain links TRBV30 with TRBJ2-1; D is unresolved. The germline gives CDR1 GTSNPN, CDR2 SVGIG (reference sequence). This CDR3 contains 13 residues. V was cut by 4 bases and J by 3 bases, with 10 bases left in between. The CDR3 bases are TGTGCCTGGAACTCGTTAGACTACAATGAGCAGTTCTTC. It yields the protein CAWNSLDYNEQFF.

This clonotype was found many times. J is TRBJ2-7 and V is TRBV6-1, with TRBD2 matching 12 bases. With V trimmed by 6 bases and J by 1 base, 4 bases remained unmatched. Per germline, CDR1 MNHNS and CDR2 SASEGT. The CDR3 extends over 15 amino acids. The CDR3 coding sequence is TGTGCCAGCAGCCAACTAGCGGGAGGATCCTACGAGCAGTACTTC. Translation: CASSQLAGGSYEQYF.

The table lists this clonotype with many counts. The V gene is TRBV6-1, the J gene TRBJ1-2; unclear D gene. The CDR3 totals 15 residues. Per germline, CDR1 MNHNS and CDR2 SASEGT. V lost 7 bases to trimming and J lost 2 bases, with 17 bases between them. The CDR3 DNA reads as TGTGCCAGCACTATAGGACCCGGAGTCAACTATGGCTACACCTTC. The encoded protein is CASTIGPGVNYGYTF.

In its sample, this clonotype was seen a few times. The chain has TRBV13 and TRBJ2-3; D uncertain. The CDR3 has 16 amino acids. Trimming removed 5 bases at V and 0 bases at J, with 15 bases between. Germline V gives CDR1 PRHDT, CDR2 FYEKMQ (reference sequence). The CDR3 DNA follows: TGTGCCAGCAGCCAAAGGAGTGCTGCTAGCACAGATACGCAGTATTTT. Residues: CASSQRSAASTDTQYF. Combining the CDR3 with reference TRBV13 and TRBJ2-3 gives the whole variable domain AAGVIQSPRHLIKEKRETATLKCYPIPRHDTVYWYQQGPGQDPQFLISFYEKMQSDKGSIPDRFSAQQFSDYHSELNMSSLELGDSALYFCASSQRSAASTDTQYFGPGTRLTVL.

The chain joins TRBV12-3 or TRBV12-4 to TRBJ2-1; D is unresolved. The CDR3 has 14 amino acids. Trimming left V 7 bases short and J 0 bases short, with 10 bases between. CDR3 in DNA: TGTGCCAGCATCGACACCCACTCCTACAATGAGCAGTTCTTC. Translating it yields CASIDTHSYNEQFF.

This clonotype showed up many times. The rearrangement joins TRBV20-1 to TRBJ2-7; the D is unclear. The CDR3 totals 12 residues. Germline V gives CDR1 DFQATT, CDR2 SNEGSKA (reference sequence). Trimming cost V 0 bases and J 6 bases, with 9 bases left between them. The DNA for the CDR3 is TGCAGTGCTAGAGATATTGAGTTCGAGCAGTACTTC. It yields the protein CSARDIEFEQYF.

This clonotype was observed at least ten times. The rearrangement links TRBV28 to TRBJ2-7; TRBD2 is a possible D gene (6 bases). There are 15 residues in the CDR3. Germline V CDR1 and CDR2: MDHEN, SYDVKM. V lost 0 bases, J lost 3 bases, and 12 bases lay in between. The CDR3 coding sequence is TGTGCCAGCAGTTTATGGGGGGACTCGAGCTACGAGCAGTACTTC. This gives the protein CASSLWGDSSYEQYF.

The chain combines TRBV19 with TRBJ2-1; D is uncertain. The CDR3 contains 15 residues. Trimming took off 3 bases at V and 1 base at J, with 10 bases between the two ends. From germline, CDR1 is LNHDA and CDR2 SQIVND (reference sequence). The CDR3 sequence is CASSIVGRSYNEQFF. CDR3 DNA sequence: TGTGCCAGTAGTATTGTAGGGCGTTCCTACAATGAGCAGTTCTTC.

This clonotype was found a few times. The chain recombines TRBV6-2 or TRBV6-3 with TRBJ2-7, with a weak D call TRBD2 (7 bases). Germline V gene lookup returns CDR1 MNHEY and CDR2 SVGEGT. The CDR3 loop spans 16 amino acids. V was shortened by 6 bases and J by 0 bases, with 18 bases between the two germline ends. CDR3 DNA: TGTGCCAGCAGGAGGACTAGGGGGGCCTCCTCCTACGAGCAGTACTTC. It specifies CASRRTRGASSYEQYF.

This clonotype has a handful of counts. The chain employs TRBV9 and TRBJ1-1; 7 bases line up with TRBD1. The ends lost 2 bases at V and 6 bases at J; junction bases unmatched: 10. The CDR3 contains 15 residues. CDR1 SGDLS and CDR2 YYNGEE come from the germline V gene. CDR3 loop: CASSVGGGQRPEAFF. In DNA, the CDR3 is TGTGCCAGCAGCGTGGGAGGGGGCCAAAGACCTGAAGCTTTCTTT.

This clonotype was found a few times. This rearrangement joins TRBV7-6 to TRBJ2-7; 7 bases fit TRBD2. CDR1 SGHVS and CDR2 FNYEAQ come from the germline V gene. This CDR3 comprises 15 residues. J was trimmed by 0 bases and V by 4 bases; bases with no gene match: 6. The CDR3 loop is CASSSRGGSSYEQYF. As DNA, the CDR3 is TGTGCCAGCAGCTCCCGCGGGGGTAGCTCCTACGAGCAGTACTTC.

This clonotype was counted ten times or more. This chain links TRBV20-1 with TRBJ2-5; 9 bases align to TRBD2. The CDR3 covers 17 residues. In germline, CDR1 is DFQATT, CDR2 SNEGSKA (reference sequence). With V trimmed by 0 bases and J by 0 bases, 8 bases remained unmatched. As DNA, the CDR3 is TGCAGTGCTAGAGATGGGCTAGCGGGATCGTACCAAGAGACCCAGTACTTC. Protein: CSARDGLAGSYQETQYF.

This clonotype has ten or more counts. This sequence joins TRBV12-3 or TRBV12-4 and TRBJ1-1; TRBD1 aligns across 7 bases. V dropped 4 bases and J dropped 6; count of bases not matched to a gene: 5. The length of the CDR3 is 13 residues. CDR3 in amino acids: CASSSRQGSEAFF. The CDR3 DNA sequence: TGTGCCAGCAGTTCAAGACAGGGTTCTGAAGCTTTCTTT.

At least ten counts were recorded for this clonotype. The chain links TRBV5-1 to TRBJ1-5, with TRBD1 matching 7 bases. The V gene end was trimmed by 3 bases and the J gene end by 3 bases; junction bases not matched to a gene: 6. CDR1 is SGHRS, CDR2 YFSETQ, per germline. The CDR3 runs 15 residues. The CDR3 sequence is CASSSSTGNNQPQHF. DNA for the CDR3: TGCGCCAGCAGCTCATCGACAGGGAACAATCAGCCCCAGCATTTT.

V gene TRBV29-1 combines with J gene TRBJ1-2; weak D call: TRBD1 (5 bases). The CDR3 has 14 residues. V lost 5 bases, J lost 1 base, and 14 bases lay in between. The V gene's germline CDR1 is SQVTM and CDR2 ANQGSEA. This CDR3 reads CSVYGADFNYGYTF. In DNA form, the CDR3 reads TGCAGCGTTTACGGGGCAGACTTTAACTATGGCTACACCTTC.

This clonotype was seen many times. The gene calls are TRBV7-9 and TRBJ2-5, with 7 bases identical to TRBD1. V was pared by 3 bases and J by 2 bases, with 3 bases of the junction left unmatched. CDR3 length: 14 residues. Germline V CDR1 and CDR2: SEHNR, FQNEAQ (reference sequence). In DNA, the CDR3 is TGTGCCAGCAGCTTTTTGACAGGGCAAGAGACCCAGTACTTC. Translated: CASSFLTGQETQYF.

The sample holds many counts of this clonotype. This chain uses TRBV5-1 with TRBJ1-2; D gene ambiguous. This CDR3 contains 15 residues. V dropped 0 bases and J dropped 4 bases, with 13 bases sitting between them. Germline lookup yields CDR1 SGHRS and CDR2 YFSETQ. CDR3 sequence (DNA): TGCGCCAGCAGCTTGGATACTGGGGATGGCTATGGCTACACCTTC. Amino acids: CASSLDTGDGYGYTF.

The J gene is TRBJ2-2, the V gene TRBV12-3 or TRBV12-4, with TRBD2 matching 13 bases. The CDR3 consists of 15 residues. Germline trimming cut 6 bases from V and 8 bases from J; bases unmatched to any gene: 6. The CDR3 protein is CASSPGLAGRGELFF. The CDR3 nucleotides are TGTGCCAGCAGCCCGGGACTAGCGGGGAGGGGGGAGCTGTTTTTT.

There are a few counts of this clonotype. The chain recombines TRBV19 with TRBJ2-7; D remains unclear. The CDR3 totals 14 residues. Trimming stripped 7 bases from V and 1 base from J, with 14 bases between. Per the germline V gene, CDR1 is LNHDA and CDR2 is SQIVND (reference sequence). The DNA for the CDR3 is TGTGCCAGTAAGGCAAACGGCGGTTCCTACGAGCAGTACTTC. The encoded protein is CASKANGGSYEQYF.

This clonotype was observed at least ten times. This rearrangement joins TRBV4-3 to TRBJ1-6, with D unresolved. With 1 base removed from V and 9 bases from J, the gap between germline ends came to 7 bases. This CDR3 has 13 amino acids. CDR1 is LGHNA, CDR2 YSLEER, per germline. The CDR3 sequence: CASSQGSSSPLHF. In DNA form, the CDR3 reads TGCGCCAGCAGCCAAGGGAGCAGTTCACCCCTCCACTTT.

This clonotype showed up many times. The chain carries TRBV6-1 and TRBJ1-1; 7 bases align to TRBD1. After removal of 6 bases from V and 5 bases from J, the junction contained 6 bases not matched to a gene. Germline V CDR1 and CDR2: MNHNS, SASEGT. The CDR3 spans 13 residues. The CDR3 protein is CASRDRVWTEAFF. CDR3 nucleotides: TGTGCCAGCAGAGACAGGGTATGGACTGAAGCTTTCTTT.

The sample holds many counts of this clonotype. The gene calls are TRBV7-6 and TRBJ2-3; no firm D call. There are 14 residues in the CDR3. Trimming removed 5 bases at V and 2 bases at J, with 11 bases between. Germline CDR1 and CDR2: SGHVS and FNYEAQ. The CDR3 here is CASSPPDLTDTQYF. The CDR3, as DNA: TGTGCCAGCAGCCCGCCGGACCTCACAGATACGCAGTATTTT. Looking up the rest from reference TRBV7-6 and TRBJ2-3 gives the full variable domain: GAGVSQSPRYKVTKRGQDVALRCDPISGHVSLYWYRQALGQGPEFLTYFNYEAQQDKSGLPNDRFSAERPEGSISTLTIQRTEQRDSAMYRCASSPPDLTDTQYFGPGTRLTVL.

This clonotype was seen many times. This chain connects TRBV10-2 to TRBJ2-2, with D perhaps assigned TRBD1 or TRBD2 (5 bases each). CDR1 and CDR2 (germline): WSHSY, SAAADI. V lost 2 bases and J lost 7, with 17 bases in between. The CDR3 is made up of 16 amino acids. DNA for the CDR3: TGCGCCAGCAGTGAGGGGGGTGGGGGACGAGGCGGGGAGCTGTTTTTT. Translated, it gives CASSEGGGGRGGELFF.

The rearrangement links TRBV2 to TRBJ1-1, with 7 bases lining up with TRBD1. The germline CDR1 and CDR2 sequences are SNHLY and FYNNEI. This CDR3 has 17 residues. The ends lost 4 bases at V and 5 bases at J; junction bases unmatched: 16. Here the CDR3 reads CASSAGHPSAGGTEAFF. CDR3 DNA: TGTGCCAGCAGTGCGGGGCACCCTTCGGCAGGGGGAACTGAAGCTTTCTTT.